This T cell receptor beta chain was documented in a study of cytomegalovirus exposure and HLA in healthy donors. Primers: 60 Vbeta forward and 13 Jbeta reverse. Authors' processing steps: Approximately 12 million of roughly 81 million unique TCR beta chains were shared, per a later count. Sequenced by immunoSEQ multiplex PCR; TCRdb stores in-frame clones only, minus some. V and J calls plus clone size are reproduced from that table; the DNA served to infer D and trimming. This sample carries some 150,000 clones, around 80% of them seen once, and the ten largest clones take roughly 7.6%. Regarding this clone: The antigen is unknown.

The V segment lost 4 bases and the J segment 0 bases; nucleotides outside the gene matches: 5. CDR1 MGHRA and CDR2 YSYEKL come from the germline V gene. The CDR3 spans 15 residues. Study-level points and caveats: Researchers reported from a later analysis that most CMV-associated TCR beta chains appeared HLA-restricted. TCR beta V- and J-gene trimming was later associated with a missense DCLRE1C variant. The classifier reportedly diagnosed cytomegalovirus status with high specificity and sensitivity.

The sequence was obtained from a woman in her 30s in good health and CMV-seropositive. The source material was PBMCs. V and J are TRBV4-1 and TRBJ1-2; 7 bases are a match to TRBD1. The CDR3 loop is CASSLGTAANYGYTF. In DNA form, the CDR3 reads TGCGCCAGCAGCCTAGGGACAGCAGCTAACTATGGCTACACCTTC.